A selection of T cell receptor beta chains follows, all from one sample in a study of T cell changes during pregnancy in multiple sclerosis. TCRdb's table, derived via immunoSEQ multiplex PCR, lists solely in-frame clones and lacks some. The repertoire holds around 86,000 clones, with 90% to 95% as singletons. Sequences were derived from peripheral blood, sampled in the first trimester of pregnancy. Source of these receptors: a female donor with multiple sclerosis, enrolled in a pregnancy study. CDR3s include the opening cysteine and the closing phenylalanine or tryptophan. Each record gives: J gene, clone size, V gene, D gene, CDR3 DNA, CDR3 protein. A D gene is named only where the DNA matches it firmly. Clone size appears in some rows only: once, few, many, or a class for an expanded clone.

J: TRBJ2-7; size: NA; V: TRBV7-3; D: NA; DNA: TGTGCCAGCAGCGCCAGAGGCAACTCCTACGAGCAGTACTTC; CDR3: CASSARGNSYEQYF
J: TRBJ2-4; size: NA; V: TRBV7-8; D: NA; DNA: TGTGCCAGCAGCCGAGTTCGGGGGATGCTAGCCAAAAACATTCAGTACTTC; CDR3: CASSRVRGMLAKNIQYF
J: TRBJ2-7; size: NA; V: TRBV7-6; D: TRBD1; DNA: TGTGCCAGCAGCTTAGTGCCAGGGGGCACGGACGAGCAGTACTTC; CDR3: CASSLVPGGTDEQYF
J: TRBJ2-1; size: NA; V: TRBV6-5; D: TRBD1; DNA: TGTGCCAGCAGTTCCCGGGACAGGGGCCCGGGGGAGCAGTTCTTC; CDR3: CASSSRDRGPGEQFF
J: TRBJ2-1; size: NA; V: TRBV5-1; D: TRBD2; DNA: TGCGCCAGCAGCCTTGCGGAGGCGGGGGTCTACAATGAGCAGTTCTTC; CDR3: CASSLAEAGVYNEQFF
J: TRBJ2-7; size: NA; V: TRBV7-2; D: NA; DNA: TGTGCCAGCAGCCATCGCGCCGCACTGCCTTTGGACGAGCAGTACTTC; CDR3: CASSHRAALPLDEQYF
J: TRBJ1-5; size: NA; V: TRBV6-1; D: NA; DNA: TGTGCCAGCAGTGAAGCCGGGGGGTCGCACAATCAGCCCCAGCATTTT; CDR3: CASSEAGGSHNQPQHF
J: TRBJ2-2; size: NA; V: TRBV10-1; D: TRBD1; DNA: TGCGCCAGCAGTGAGACGACGGGACAGGGTGGCGGGGAGCTGTTTTTT; CDR3: CASSETTGQGGGELFF
J: TRBJ1-5; size: NA; V: TRBV21-1; D: NA; DNA: TGTGCCAGCAGCATCGAGGGAAAACCGGGTCATAGCAATCAGCCCCAGCATTTT; CDR3: CASSIEGKPGHSNQPQHF
J: TRBJ1-5; size: NA; V: TRBV4-2; D: NA; DNA: TGTGCCAGCAGCCAAGATGAGGCGGGGTTTTATCAGCCCCAGCATTTT; CDR3: CASSQDEAGFYQPQHF
J: TRBJ1-6; size: NA; V: TRBV6-5; D: TRBD1; DNA: TGTGCCAGCAGTGTCGGGACAGGGTATTCACCCCTCCACTTT; CDR3: CASSVGTGYSPLHF
J: TRBJ2-3; size: NA; V: TRBV7-2; D: NA; DNA: TGTGCCAGCAGCTTAAGGAGATCTAGCACAGATACGCAGTATTTT; CDR3: CASSLRRSSTDTQYF
J: TRBJ1-2; size: NA; V: TRBV7-2; D: NA; DNA: TGTGCCAGCAGCTTAGCGGGGGGTCACTATGGCTACACCTTC; CDR3: CASSLAGGHYGYTF
J: TRBJ2-5; size: NA; V: TRBV28; D: TRBD2; DNA: TGTGCCAGCAGTTTAAGCGGGGCGCAAGAGACCCAGTACTTC; CDR3: CASSLSGAQETQYF
J: TRBJ2-7; size: NA; V: TRBV6-6; D: TRBD2; DNA: TGTGCCAGCAGTTACGGGGGGGAAGTGGCCTACGAGCAGTACTTC; CDR3: CASSYGGEVAYEQYF
J: TRBJ2-1; size: NA; V: TRBV19; D: TRBD2; DNA: TGTGCCAGTAGTATGATAGGGACTAGGGACAATGAGCAGTTCTTC; CDR3: CASSMIGTRDNEQFF
J: TRBJ1-4; size: once; V: TRBV30; D: NA; DNA: TGTGCCTGGAGCCGCTTAGCCGAAGTCTGGGTCGGTGAAAAACTGTTTTTT; CDR3: CAWSRLAEVWVGEKLFF
J: TRBJ2-5; size: NA; V: TRBV5-4; D: TRBD1; DNA: TGTGCCAGCAGCTTGGGACAGGGGGCGCCGGAGACCCAGTACTTC; CDR3: CASSLGQGAPETQYF
J: TRBJ2-5; size: NA; V: TRBV29-1; D: NA; DNA: TGCAGCGTTGAAGAAGGAGGTGGGGCCCAGTACTTC; CDR3: CSVEEGGGAQYF
J: TRBJ1-5; size: few; V: TRBV7-3; D: TRBD1; DNA: TGTGCCAGCAGCCCATTGGACAGGGTGAGTCAGCCCCAGCATTTT; CDR3: CASSPLDRVSQPQHF
J: TRBJ2-2; size: NA; V: TRBV7-7; D: TRBD2; DNA: TGTGCCAGCAGCTTACGCGGGGGCGGGGAGCTGTTTTTT; CDR3: CASSLRGGGELFF
J: TRBJ2-7; size: NA; V: TRBV19; D: TRBD1; DNA: TGTGCCAGTAGGCGGACAGGGATGGGCTACGAGCAGTACTTC; CDR3: CASRRTGMGYEQYF
J: TRBJ1-2; size: NA; V: TRBV4-1; D: NA; DNA: TGCGCCAGCAGCCAAGGGGTAGGGGGCTATGGCTACACCTTC; CDR3: CASSQGVGGYGYTF
J: TRBJ2-3; size: NA; V: TRBV29-1; D: NA; DNA: TGCAGCGTTCGTGACAGAAACACAGATACGCAGTATTTT; CDR3: CSVRDRNTDTQYF
J: TRBJ2-6; size: NA; V: TRBV19; D: NA; DNA: TGTGCCAGTACACCCGACGGGAACTCTGGGGCCAACGTCCTGACTTTC; CDR3: CASTPDGNSGANVLTF
J: TRBJ1-2; size: NA; V: TRBV30; D: NA; DNA: TGTGCCTGGAGTGTATCTTCTAACTATGGCTACACCTTC; CDR3: CAWSVSSNYGYTF
J: TRBJ2-7; size: many; V: TRBV5-1; D: NA; DNA: TGCGCCAGCAGCTTGGCCCGCGTAGGAGGGGAGCAGTACTTC; CDR3: CASSLARVGGEQYF
J: TRBJ1-1; size: NA; V: TRBV15; D: NA; DNA: TGTGCCACCAGCAGAGATCTCCGGAACACTGAAGCTTTCTTT; CDR3: CATSRDLRNTEAFF
J: TRBJ1-6; size: NA; V: TRBV2; D: NA; DNA: TGTGCCAGCAGTGAGGGCTCACCCCTCCACTTT; CDR3: CASSEGSPLHF
J: TRBJ1-2; size: NA; V: TRBV7-2; D: TRBD1; DNA: TGTGCCAGCAGCTTATCCCGGGACAGGGGGCCTGGCTACACCTTC; CDR3: CASSLSRDRGPGYTF
J: TRBJ1-5; size: NA; V: TRBV5-5; D: NA; DNA: TGTGCCAGCAGCAGCGGGAACCCGAGGAACCAGCCCCAGCATTTT; CDR3: CASSSGNPRNQPQHF
J: TRBJ2-7; size: NA; V: TRBV28; D: NA; DNA: TGTGCCAGCAGCTCGACTGCGGAGCAGTACTTC; CDR3: CASSSTAEQYF
J: TRBJ2-7; size: NA; V: TRBV27; D: TRBD2; DNA: TGTGCCAGCAGATTAATGGGGGGACTAGCGGCCGAGCAGTACTTC; CDR3: CASRLMGGLAAEQYF